A selection of T cell receptor beta chains follows, all from one sample in a study of shared clonotypes between healthy human individuals. Libraries were prepared by immunoSEQ multiplex PCR; TCRdb keeps only in-frame clonotypes and omits some of them. Of some 530,000 clones in the sample, approximately 82% were seen once. The sample was PBMCs. These receptors all stem from a woman aged 35 to 49 in good health. Some clones in this sample may be carry-over from other donors' samples. Each CDR3 is given with its conserved first and last residue. Fields, in order: V gene, J gene, D gene, clone size, CDR3 DNA, CDR3 protein. The D gene is left open where the match is weak. Only some rows state a clone size, as once, few, many or a class for expanded clones.

TRBV29-1	TRBJ1-1	NA	NA	TGCAGCGTTGGCAGAAACACTGAAGCTTTCTTT	CSVGRNTEAFF
TRBV19	TRBJ2-1	NA	once	TGTGCCAGTAGTATGGGTTGGCAGGAGAATGAGCAGTTCTTC	CASSMGWQENEQFF
TRBV7-9	TRBJ1-1	NA	few	TGTGCCAGCAGCTCGTTAGGAGTGAACACTGAAGCTTTCTTT	CASSSLGVNTEAFF
TRBV13	TRBJ2-3	NA	NA	TGTGCCAGCAGCTTAGGGTCCACACGCTTGGAGTATTTT	CASSLGSTRLEYF
TRBV10-2	TRBJ1-4	NA	NA	TGCGCCAGCAGTGATCCAGGGAGGGTCGGTACTAATGAAAAACTGTTTTTT	CASSDPGRVGTNEKLFF
TRBV15	TRBJ2-1	TRBD2	NA	TGTGCCACCAGCAGAGATCCTCGGGAGGGCCTTGGTGAGCAGTTCTTC	CATSRDPREGLGEQFF
TRBV28	TRBJ2-5	NA	NA	TGTGCCAGCAGTTTCACAGGTGTATATGAGACCCAGTACTTC	CASSFTGVYETQYF
TRBV5-1	TRBJ2-4	TRBD1	NA	TGCGCCAGCAGCTTGGAGGTACAGGGGGCTGGAAACATTCAGTACTTC	CASSLEVQGAGNIQYF
TRBV28	TRBJ2-6	NA	NA	TGTGCCAGCAGGGGGGCAGGGGCCTCCTCTGGGGCCAACGTCCTGACTTTC	CASRGAGASSGANVLTF
TRBV7-2	TRBJ2-1	NA	NA	TGTGCCAGCAGCCCACAAGGCCTTCTCGCGGGGCAGTTCTTC	CASSPQGLLAGQFF
TRBV28	TRBJ2-1	NA	NA	TGTGCCAGCACCCTTTGGGGAGGACACAATGAGCAGTTCTTC	CASTLWGGHNEQFF
TRBV11-2	TRBJ2-7	NA	NA	TGTGCCAGCAGCTTAAATTTTCCCTACGAGCAGTACTTC	CASSLNFPYEQYF
TRBV11-1	TRBJ2-1	NA	NA	TGTGCCAGCTCCATGGGCCGATACAATGAGCAGTTCTTC	CASSMGRYNEQFF
TRBV9	TRBJ1-6	NA	once	TGTGCCAGCAGCGTAGCCTGGGGGAATTCACCCCTCCACTTT	CASSVAWGNSPLHF
TRBV6-5	TRBJ2-6	NA	NA	TGTGCCAGCAGTTTCCAGGGCGGGACTGGGGCCAACGTCCTGACTTTC	CASSFQGGTGANVLTF
TRBV30	TRBJ2-5	NA	few	TGTGCCTGGTCCTCCGGGACCACAGAGACCCAGTACTTC	CAWSSGTTETQYF